This TCR beta chain was recorded in a study of blood T cells in healthy people across ages. Trimming left V 4 bases short and J 4 bases short, with 12 bases between. The CDR3 sequence is 14 residues long. The V gene's germline CDR1 is KGHDR and CDR2 SFDVKD. Notes on the study in general: TCR beta diversity correlated strongly with naive T cell percentage.

Using a J-beta primer mix together with a sample-barcoded 5' primer, a second PCR was run for about 6 to 12 cycles. The template-switch adaptor was a 5' adaptor with 12 random nucleotides. It tagged each cDNA molecule. TCRdb analysed the 5' RACE reads with MiXCR anew, one entry per CDR3 protein. The sample yields a few hundred thousand distinct CDR3 sequences, 25% to 30% seen once. This clonotype has at least ten counts. Its antigen is unknown. Specimen: blood. This receptor was taken from a woman aged 70-85 years in good health. This chain uses TRBV24-1 with TRBJ2-5, with D maybe TRBD1 (6 bases). In DNA form, the CDR3 reads TGTGCCACCAGTGACCAACAGGGAGCAGAGACCCAGTACTTC. It is translated as CATSDQQGAETQYF.